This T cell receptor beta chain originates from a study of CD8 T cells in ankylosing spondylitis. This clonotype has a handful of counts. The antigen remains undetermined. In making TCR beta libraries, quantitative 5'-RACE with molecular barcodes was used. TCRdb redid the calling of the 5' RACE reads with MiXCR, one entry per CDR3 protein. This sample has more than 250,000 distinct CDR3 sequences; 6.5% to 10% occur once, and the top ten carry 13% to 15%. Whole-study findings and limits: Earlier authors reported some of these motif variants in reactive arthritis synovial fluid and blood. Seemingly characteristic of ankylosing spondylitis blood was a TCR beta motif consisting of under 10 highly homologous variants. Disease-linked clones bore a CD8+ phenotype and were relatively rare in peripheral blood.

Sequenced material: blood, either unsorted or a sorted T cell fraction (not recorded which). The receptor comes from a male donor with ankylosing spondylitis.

CDR3 DNA sequence: TGCGCCAGCAGCCTGGAAGGGGCAGACCGACCCGACTCACCCCTCCACTTT. It specifies CASSLEGADRPDSPLHF. This chain links TRBV5-1 with TRBJ1-6; D may be TRBD1 (5 bases). The CDR3 consists of 17 residues. The V and J ends lost 4 bases and 10 bases respectively, with 24 bases between them. Germline V gene data show CDR1 as SGHRS and CDR2 as YFSETQ.